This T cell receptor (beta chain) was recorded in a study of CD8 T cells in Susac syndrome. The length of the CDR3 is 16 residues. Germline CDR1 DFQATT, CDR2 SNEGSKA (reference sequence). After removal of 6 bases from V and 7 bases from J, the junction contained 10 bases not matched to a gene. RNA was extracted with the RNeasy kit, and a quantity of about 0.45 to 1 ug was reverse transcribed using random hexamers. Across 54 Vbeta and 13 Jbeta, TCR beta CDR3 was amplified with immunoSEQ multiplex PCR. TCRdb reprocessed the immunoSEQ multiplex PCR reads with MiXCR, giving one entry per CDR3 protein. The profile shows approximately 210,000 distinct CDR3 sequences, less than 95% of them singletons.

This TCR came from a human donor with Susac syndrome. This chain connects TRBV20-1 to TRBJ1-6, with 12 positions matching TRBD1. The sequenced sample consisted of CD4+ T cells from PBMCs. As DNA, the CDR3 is TGCAGTGCCCCCTCCGGGACAGGGGGCCGGAATTCACCCCTCCACTTT. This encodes CSAPSGTGGRNSPLHF.